A single sample gave rise to the 26 T cell receptor beta chains below, sequenced in a study of T cell responses to AZD1222 COVID-19 vaccine. The table came from immunoSEQ multiplex PCR; TCRdb's copy has only in-frame clones and leaves some out. The sample lists about 54,000 clones, 89% seen once, with roughly 14% in the top ten. The sample consisted of peripheral blood, taken 28 days after the second AZD1222 dose. The receptors come from an adult who received the AZD1222 COVID-19 vaccine.

The chain has TRBV5-4 and TRBJ2-5, with 7 bases aligning to TRBD1. This CDR3 comprises 13 residues. Trimming cost V 2 bases and J 3 bases; bases outside gene matches: 1. The V gene's germline CDR1 is SGHNT and CDR2 YYREEE (reference sequence). The CDR3 here is CASSFTGEETQYF. DNA of the CDR3: TGTGCCAGCAGCTTCACAGGGGAAGAGACCCAGTACTTC.

This clone was seen once. V and J are TRBV14 and TRBJ2-1; either TRBD1 or TRBD2 may fit D (5 bases each). CDR3 size: 16 residues. The V gene's germline CDR1 is SGHDN and CDR2 FVKESK. The V gene lost 3 bases and the J gene lost 6 bases, with 18 bases spanning the gap. CDR3 DNA sequence: TGTGCCAGCAGCCAGACCCCCGGGACCGAACTCAATGAGCAGTTCTTC. It specifies CASSQTPGTELNEQFF.

This clone was seen more than once but under ten times. The rearrangement links TRBV4-2 to TRBJ1-5, with a weak D call TRBD1 (5 bases). CDR3 size: 16 residues. Germline CDR1 and CDR2: LGHNA and YNFKEQ. Trimming cost V 1 base and J 2 bases, with 12 bases left between them. The CDR3: CASSQAAGIRNQPQHF. The CDR3 coding sequence is TGTGCCAGCAGCCAAGCTGCAGGGATCCGCAATCAGCCCCAGCATTTT.

V is TRBV5-5 and J is TRBJ1-3; possible D gene TRBD1, 6 bases. The CDR3 consists of 16 residues. Germline CDR1 SGHKS, CDR2 YYEKEE (reference sequence). The germline V and J ends were trimmed by 4 bases and 0 bases, with 14 bases remaining between them. The CDR3: CASSPRSDSSGNTIYF. The CDR3 region has the DNA TGTGCCAGCAGCCCGCGGTCGGACAGCTCTGGAAACACCATATATTTT.

CDR3 in DNA: TGTGCCAGCAGCTTAGGGAAGGTGGGGAATAGCAATCAGCCCCAGCATTTT. It is translated as CASSLGKVGNSNQPQHF. This chain joins TRBV7-8 and TRBJ1-5; D not certain. Germline-derived CDR1 and CDR2 are SGHVS and FQNEAQ. This CDR3 is built from 17 residues. The V end lost 1 base, the J end lost 0 bases, and 13 bases lay between the germline ends.

This clone was counted between two and nine times. This chain uses TRBV27 with TRBJ2-3, with D hard to call. The germline V and J ends were trimmed by 2 bases and 2 bases, with 8 bases remaining between them. CDR3 length: 14 residues. Germline V gene data show CDR1 as MNHEY and CDR2 as SMNVEV (reference sequence). CDR3 nucleotide sequence: TGTGCCAGCAGTTTAGGCCGGAACACAGATACGCAGTATTTT. This sequence encodes CASSLGRNTDTQYF.

The CDR3 loop is CASSDSGDPKNIQYF. DNA of the CDR3: TGTGCCAGCAGTGACTCGGGGGATCCCAAAAACATTCAGTACTTC. The chain combines TRBV6-4 with TRBJ2-4, with D perhaps matching TRBD1 or TRBD2 (5 bases each). Germline-derived CDR1 and CDR2 are MRHNA and SNTAGT. V lost 0 bases and J 2 bases, leaving 8 bases between the germline ends. The CDR3 totals 15 residues.

The V and J genes are TRBV21-1 and TRBJ2-2; TRBD1 reflects the table's D call only, with no check against the DNA. TRBV21-1 is a listed pseudogene. The CDR3 sequence is 18 residues long. The CDR3 spells CASLWVCKGCPNTGELFF. CDR3 sequence (DNA): TGTGCCAGCCTTTGGGTTTGCAAGGGGTGCCCGAACACCGGGGAGCTGTTTTTT.

J is TRBJ2-1 and V is TRBV5-6, with 11 positions matching TRBD2. The V and J ends lost 1 base and 3 bases, in that order; junction bases with no gene match: 6. Germline values: CDR1 SGHDT, CDR2 YYEEEE. The CDR3 runs 17 residues. The CDR3 region is CASSLLTSGTIYNEQFF. The DNA for the CDR3 is TGTGCCAGCAGCTTGCTGACTAGCGGGACCATCTACAATGAGCAGTTCTTC. The whole variable domain, filled in from reference TRBV5-6 and TRBJ2-1, reads DAGVTQSPTHLIKTRGQQVTLRCSPKSGHDTVSWYQQALGQGPQFIFQYYEEEERQRGNFPDRFSGHQFPNYSSELNVNALLLGDSALYLCASSLLTSGTIYNEQFFGPGTRLTVL.

The CDR3 bases are TGTGCCAGCACACCCCACGGACAGGGAAGAAACATTCAGTACTTC. It is translated as CASTPHGQGRNIQYF. The V gene is TRBV28, the J gene TRBJ2-4; TRBD1 matches at 8 bases. V lost 7 bases to trimming and J lost 6 bases; unmatched junction nucleotides: 11. CDR3 length: 15 residues. The V gene's germline CDR1 is MDHEN and CDR2 SYDVKM.

The CDR3 reads CASSGTAYTDTQYF. As DNA, the CDR3 is TGTGCCAGCAGCGGGACAGCCTACACAGATACGCAGTATTTT. The J gene is TRBJ2-3, the V gene TRBV2, with TRBD1 identical over 7 bases. The CDR3 runs to 14 residues. CDR1 is SNHLY, CDR2 FYNNEI, per germline. V shed 6 bases, J shed 2 bases, and the junction held 5 bases outside the gene matches.

This sequence joins TRBV6-5 and TRBJ2-1; weak D call: TRBD2 (6 bases). There are 13 residues in the CDR3. V shed 8 bases and J shed 7 bases, with 15 bases lying between them. The germline gives CDR1 MNHEY, CDR2 SVGAGI. The CDR3 sequence: CASQLALINEQFF. CDR3 sequence (DNA): TGTGCCAGCCAGCTAGCGCTCATAAATGAGCAGTTCTTC.

V usage is TRBV15 and J usage is TRBJ2-7; D is perhaps TRBD1 (6 bases). V was pared by 0 bases and J by 3 bases, with 12 bases between. This CDR3 contains 15 residues. Germline V gene lookup returns CDR1 LNHNV and CDR2 YYDKDF (reference sequence). This CDR3 is CATSRDGGRIYEQYF. In nucleotides, the CDR3 is TGTGCCACCAGCAGAGATGGGGGCAGAATCTACGAGCAGTACTTC.

The V gene is TRBV30, the J gene TRBJ1-1; the D is unclear. Trimming shortened V by 5 bases and J by 1 base, and 14 bases separated the two germline ends. The length of the CDR3 is 14 residues. Germline V CDR1 and CDR2: GTSNPN, SVGIG (reference sequence). CDR3 DNA: TGTGCCTGGTCCTTGACTGGGGAGAACACTGAAGCTTTCTTT. Translated: CAWSLTGENTEAFF.

This clone has only a few counts. The rearrangement joins TRBV7-2 to TRBJ1-5; TRBD1 matches at 9 bases. This CDR3 is 17 amino acids long. The germline gives CDR1 SGHTA, CDR2 FQGNSA. The V and J ends lost 3 bases and 4 bases, in that order; junction bases with no gene match: 10. The CDR3 here is CASSFRTLGQGNQPQHF. CDR3 DNA: TGTGCCAGCAGCTTTCGAACGCTTGGACAGGGGAATCAGCCCCAGCATTTT.

The V call is TRBV4-1, the J call TRBJ1-5, with 9 bases matching TRBD1. Trimming at V came to 3 bases and at J to 3 bases, leaving 3 bases not matched to a gene. Germline values: CDR1 MGHRA, CDR2 YSYEKL. The CDR3 totals 15 residues. The chain's CDR3 is CASSQGQGLNQPQHF. CDR3 coding DNA: TGCGCCAGCAGCCAGGGACAGGGCCTCAATCAGCCCCAGCATTTT.

The genes are TRBV30 and TRBJ2-6, with a tentative D call TRBD2 (6 bases). Germline loops: CDR1 GTSNPN, CDR2 SVGIG (reference sequence). V lost 8 bases and J 2 bases, leaving 13 bases between the germline ends. The CDR3 runs 14 residues. The CDR3 loop is CAQIWGAGANVLTF. For the CDR3, the DNA is TGTGCCCAAATTTGGGGGGCTGGGGCCAACGTCCTGACTTTC.

This chain connects TRBV27 to TRBJ1-2; 10 bases agree with TRBD1. This CDR3 comprises 17 residues. CDR1 and CDR2 (germline): MNHEY, SMNVEV (reference sequence). V dropped 5 bases and J dropped 0; count of bases not matched to a gene: 9. The CDR3 spells CASSPNYGTGANYGYTF. CDR3 bases: TGTGCCAGCAGTCCGAATTACGGGACAGGGGCTAACTATGGCTACACCTTC.

This clone has only one observation. The genes are TRBV10-3 and TRBJ2-1, with a possible D match to TRBD1 (6 bases). V was shortened by 4 bases and J by 8 bases, with 6 bases between the two germline ends. Per the germline V gene, CDR1 is ENHRY and CDR2 is SYGVKD. The CDR3 length is 11 residues. In nucleotides, the CDR3 is TGTGCCATCAGTGCAGGGGATGAGCAGTTCTTC. Its translation is CAISAGDEQFF.

The chain carries TRBV11-3 and TRBJ2-6; the D call may be TRBD1 or TRBD2 (5 bases each). V lost 6 bases and J 10 bases, leaving 13 bases between the germline ends. The CDR3 contains 13 residues. Germline V gives CDR1 SGHNT, CDR2 YENEEA. The CDR3 spells CASRSGWGNVLTF. The CDR3 nucleotides read TGTGCCAGCAGATCGGGGTGGGGGAACGTCCTGACTTTC.

The chain couples TRBV11-3 to TRBJ2-1; D might be TRBD2 (5 bases). Per germline, CDR1 SGHNT and CDR2 YENEEA. Trimming removed 1 base from V and 5 bases from J, with 15 bases in between. The CDR3 is made up of 16 amino acids. The CDR3 bases are TGTGCCAGCAGCTTAGGAGGGATGCGACATCACAATGAGCAGTTCTTC. Its protein product is CASSLGGMRHHNEQFF.

The gene calls are TRBV5-1 and TRBJ2-3, with TRBD1 matching over 9 bases. The CDR3 runs to 15 residues. The junction had 4 bases not matched to a gene; V was cut back by 4 bases and J by 1 base. Germline V gene data show CDR1 as SGHRS and CDR2 as YFSETQ. CDR3: CASSPGQGRTDTQYF. The DNA of the CDR3 is TGCGCCAGCAGCCCGGGACAGGGTCGCACAGATACGCAGTATTTT.

The chain links TRBV5-6 to TRBJ2-1; D unresolved. This CDR3 region has 11 residues. The germline V and J ends were trimmed by 1 base and 9 bases, with 5 bases remaining between them. CDR1 and CDR2 from the germline V gene are SGHDT and YYEEEE. The CDR3 DNA sequence: TGTGCCAGCAGCTTGAGAAGTGAGCAGTTCTTC. Translation: CASSLRSEQFF.

This clone was found once. V and J are TRBV12-3 or TRBV12-4 and TRBJ2-5; no definite D call. Between the trimmed V and J ends, which lost 1 base and 4 bases, there was a span of 4 bases. The CDR3 covers 12 residues. The CDR3 DNA reads TGTGCCAGCAGTTTAGTAAGAGAGACCCAGTACTTC. Protein sequence: CASSLVRETQYF.

The CDR3 sequence: CSAVRGDGTEAFF. DNA for the CDR3: TGCAGCGCCGTCCGTGGGGATGGCACTGAAGCTTTCTTT. This chain joins TRBV29-1 and TRBJ1-1, with no clear D. Germline CDR1 SQVTM, CDR2 ANQGSEA. Trimming pared 7 bases from V and 4 bases from J, leaving 16 bases between. This CDR3 comprises 13 residues.

This chain joins TRBV11-1 and TRBJ2-7, with 8 bases identical to TRBD1. The germline gives CDR1 SGHAT, CDR2 FQDESV (reference sequence). The V gene end was trimmed by 5 bases and the J gene end by 6 bases; junction bases not matched to a gene: 6. This CDR3 region has 13 residues. This CDR3 reads CASSPRTGFEQYF. CDR3 DNA: TGTGCCAGCAGCCCCCGGACAGGGTTCGAGCAGTACTTC.